This T cell receptor (beta chain) was profiled in a study of CD8 T cells in ankylosing spondylitis. The sample holds many counts of this clonotype. The antigen remains unidentified. Germline V lookup: CDR1 MNHNS, CDR2 SASEGT. CDR3 length equals 14 residues. Trimming pared 7 bases from V and 6 bases from J, leaving 16 bases between. Each CDR3 protein is one row after TCRdb ran MiXCR on the 5' RACE reads. The table lists about 300,000 distinct CDR3 sequences, 20% to 25% of them singletons. The study, taken as a whole, reports: A motif of fewer than ten highly homologous TCR beta variants was seen as apparently characteristic of ankylosing spondylitis blood. Disease-linked clones reportedly showed significant enrichment in matched ankylosing spondylitis synovial fluid.

Input material: blood, either unsorted or a sorted T cell fraction (not recorded which). The clonotype was recovered from a female donor with ankylosing spondylitis or in good health (not recorded which). The chain uses TRBV6-1 and TRBJ2-1; a possible D gene is TRBD1 (5 bases). CDR3 nucleotide sequence: TGTGCCAGCATGGCGGACCGAACAGGCAATGAGCAGTTCTTC. The encoded protein is CASMADRTGNEQFF.